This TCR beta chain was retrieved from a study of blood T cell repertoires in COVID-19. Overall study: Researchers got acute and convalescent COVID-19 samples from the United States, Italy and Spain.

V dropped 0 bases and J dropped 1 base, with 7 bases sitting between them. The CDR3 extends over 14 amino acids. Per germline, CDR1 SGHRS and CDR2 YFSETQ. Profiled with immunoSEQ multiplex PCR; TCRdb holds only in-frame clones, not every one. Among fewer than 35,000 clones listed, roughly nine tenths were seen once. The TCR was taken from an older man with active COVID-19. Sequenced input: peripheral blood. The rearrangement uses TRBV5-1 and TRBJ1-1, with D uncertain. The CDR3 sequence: CASSLAQANTEAFF. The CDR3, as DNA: TGCGCCAGCAGCTTGGCCCAGGCGAACACTGAAGCTTTCTTT.